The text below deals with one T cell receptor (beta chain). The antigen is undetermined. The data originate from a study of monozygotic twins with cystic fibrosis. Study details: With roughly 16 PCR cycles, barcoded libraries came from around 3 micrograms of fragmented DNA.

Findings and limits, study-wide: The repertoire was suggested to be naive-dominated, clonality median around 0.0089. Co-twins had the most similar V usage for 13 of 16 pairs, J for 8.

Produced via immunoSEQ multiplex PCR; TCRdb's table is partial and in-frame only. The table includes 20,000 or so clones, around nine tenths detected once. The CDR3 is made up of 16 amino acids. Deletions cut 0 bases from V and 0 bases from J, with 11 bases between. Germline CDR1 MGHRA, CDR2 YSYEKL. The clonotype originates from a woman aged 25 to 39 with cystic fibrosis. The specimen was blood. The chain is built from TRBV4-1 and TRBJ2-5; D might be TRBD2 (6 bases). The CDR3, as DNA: TGCGCCAGCAGCCAAGATCCGGGGAGGTACCAAGAGACCCAGTACTTC. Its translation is CASSQDPGRYQETQYF.